This entry lists 2 T cell receptor beta chains sequenced from one sample in a study of T cell responses to AZD1222 COVID-19 vaccine. Here immunoSEQ multiplex PCR was the method, and the copy in TCRdb shows in-frame clones only, minus some. The sample holds 90,000 to 150,000 clones, more than 75% seen once. Sequenced material: peripheral blood, taken on day 0 of AZD1222 vaccination. These receptor sequences come from an adult in good health.

V usage is TRBV18 and J usage is TRBJ1-4; possible D gene TRBD1, 5 bases. The CDR3 is 13 residues long. V was pared by 3 bases and J by 8 bases, with 10 bases between. The germline gives CDR1 KGHSH, CDR2 LQKENI. The CDR3 sequence: CASSPRDGEKLFF. In DNA, the CDR3 is TGTGCCAGCTCACCTAGGGACGGAGAAAAACTGTTTTTT.

This chain connects TRBV7-8 to TRBJ1-6; 9 nucleotides align to TRBD1. Looked up from germline, CDR1 is SGHVS and CDR2 is FQNEAQ. The J segment lost 6 bases and the V segment lost 4 bases, leaving 7 bases of the junction unmatched. CDR3 size: 16 residues. DNA of the CDR3: TGTGCCAGCAGCTCGGGACAGGGAAGGTTTAATTCACCCCTCCACTTT. This encodes CASSSGQGRFNSPLHF.